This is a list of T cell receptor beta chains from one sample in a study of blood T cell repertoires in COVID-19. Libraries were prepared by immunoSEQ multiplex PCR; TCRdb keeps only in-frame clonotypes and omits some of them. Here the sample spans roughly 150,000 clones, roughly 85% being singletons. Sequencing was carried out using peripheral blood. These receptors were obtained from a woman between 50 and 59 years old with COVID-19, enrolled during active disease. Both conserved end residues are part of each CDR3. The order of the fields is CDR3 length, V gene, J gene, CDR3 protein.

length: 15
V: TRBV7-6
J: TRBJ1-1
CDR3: CASSSSQGVNTEAFF

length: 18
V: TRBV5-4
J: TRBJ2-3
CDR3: CASSPGGSGGWGTDTQYF

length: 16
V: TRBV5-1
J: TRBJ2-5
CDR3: CASSSGTSGGQETQYF

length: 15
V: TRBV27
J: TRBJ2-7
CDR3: CASTLGTGGSYEQYF

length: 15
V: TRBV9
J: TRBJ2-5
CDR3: CASSVGHADQETQYF

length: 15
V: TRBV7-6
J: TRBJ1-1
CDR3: CASSLAGTVNTEAFF

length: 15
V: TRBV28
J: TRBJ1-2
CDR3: CASSSGTGRNYGYTF

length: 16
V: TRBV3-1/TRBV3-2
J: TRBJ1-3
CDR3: CASSSPMGGSGNTIYF

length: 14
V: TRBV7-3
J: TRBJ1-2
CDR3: CASSPGQGVWGYTF

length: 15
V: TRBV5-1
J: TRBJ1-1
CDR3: CASSLVGATNTEAFF

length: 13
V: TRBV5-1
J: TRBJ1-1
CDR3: CASSIRTDTEAFF

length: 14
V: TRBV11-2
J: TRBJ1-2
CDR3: CASSIAGTGFGYTF

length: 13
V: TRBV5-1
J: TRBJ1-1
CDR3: CASSPGQGSEAFF

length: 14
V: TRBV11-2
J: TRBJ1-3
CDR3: CASSGTYSGNTIYF

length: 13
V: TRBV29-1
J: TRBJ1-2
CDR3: CSVPDREEYGYTF

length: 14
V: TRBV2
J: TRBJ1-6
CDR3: CASSNSGGNSPLHF

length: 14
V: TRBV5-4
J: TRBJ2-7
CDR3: CASSLAETGDWQYF

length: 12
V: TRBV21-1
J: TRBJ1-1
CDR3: CASRGGVTEAFF

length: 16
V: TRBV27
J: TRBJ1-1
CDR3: CASIIQGIWGDTEAFF

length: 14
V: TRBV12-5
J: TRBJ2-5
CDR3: CASGARDTQETQYF

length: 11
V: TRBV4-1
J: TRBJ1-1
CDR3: CASSQGQVSFF

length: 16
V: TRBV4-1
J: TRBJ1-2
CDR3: CASASLTGGKDGGYTF

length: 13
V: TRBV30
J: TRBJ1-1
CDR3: CAWSGQPNTEAFF

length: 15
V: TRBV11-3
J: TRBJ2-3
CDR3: CASSLEGRPTDTQYF

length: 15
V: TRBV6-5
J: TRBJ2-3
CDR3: CASSYSPGYTDTQYF

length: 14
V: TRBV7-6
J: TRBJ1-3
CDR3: CASRQDSTGNTIYF

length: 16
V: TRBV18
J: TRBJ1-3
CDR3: CASSPMEGQGANTIYF

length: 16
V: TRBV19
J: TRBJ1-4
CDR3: CASTPRGRGFNEKLFF

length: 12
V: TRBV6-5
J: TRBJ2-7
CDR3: CASTAGPYEQYF

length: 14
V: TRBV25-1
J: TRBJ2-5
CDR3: CASSEPLVLETQYF

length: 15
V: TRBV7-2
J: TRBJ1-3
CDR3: CASSREGGSGNTIYF

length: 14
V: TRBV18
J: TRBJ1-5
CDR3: CASSPVYSNQPQHF

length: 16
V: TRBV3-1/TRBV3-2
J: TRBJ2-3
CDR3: CASSQTSGDVTDTQYF

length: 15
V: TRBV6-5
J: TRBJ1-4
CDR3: CASRTSGTTDEKLFF